A selection of T cell receptor beta chains follows, all from one sample in a study of T-cell memory formation after mild COVID-19. TCRdb re-called the 5' RACE reads through MiXCR, storing one row per CDR3 protein. The sample carries approximately 210,000 distinct CDR3 sequences, around 19% recorded once. Sequencing was done on a sample of PBMCs or a T cell subset sorted from them (not recorded which). These TCRs come from an adult woman who had mild COVID-19 (a few samples of this study predate the infection). Cell type and time point are not known. Both conserved end residues are part of each CDR3. Fields, in order: CDR3 protein, V gene, J gene.

CDR3: CASSFFPSLTSGRESETQYF
V: TRBV12-3/TRBV12-4
J: TRBJ2-5

CDR3: CASSIGGQANEQYF
V: TRBV5-1
J: TRBJ2-7

CDR3: CASSHLLSYRTSLTGELFF
V: TRBV3-1
J: TRBJ2-2

CDR3: CASSLGWANQPQHF
V: TRBV27
J: TRBJ1-5

CDR3: CASSSSGGGETQYF
V: TRBV5-1
J: TRBJ2-5

CDR3: CATRDPGQGAQDTQYF
V: TRBV19
J: TRBJ2-3

CDR3: CSAGTGADTGELFF
V: TRBV20-1
J: TRBJ2-2

CDR3: CAPGGVVDYGYTF
V: TRBV6-5
J: TRBJ1-2

CDR3: CSARDGGTNEKLFF
V: TRBV20-1
J: TRBJ1-4

CDR3: CASSDRVLATNEKLFF
V: TRBV25-1
J: TRBJ1-4

CDR3: CASSPFQATDTQYF
V: TRBV18
J: TRBJ2-3

CDR3: CASSLAAQAGDEQFF
V: TRBV5-6
J: TRBJ2-1

CDR3: CASSLWSRQGGRQPQHF
V: TRBV27
J: TRBJ1-5

CDR3: CASRRDRGGSYEQYF
V: TRBV7-2
J: TRBJ2-7

CDR3: CASSLDSEQYF
V: TRBV7-6
J: TRBJ2-7

CDR3: CASSQQGRAGNTIYF
V: TRBV6-6
J: TRBJ1-3

CDR3: CASSKGGGANYGYTF
V: TRBV7-3
J: TRBJ1-2

CDR3: CASLSARGHPNTEAFF
V: TRBV7-2
J: TRBJ1-1

CDR3: CASSPASGKSYEQYF
V: TRBV5-4
J: TRBJ2-7

CDR3: CASSREGVSRETQYF
V: TRBV7-3
J: TRBJ2-5

CDR3: CSVIAGGFTDTQYF
V: TRBV29-1
J: TRBJ2-3

CDR3: CASSVSNSPLHF
V: TRBV2
J: TRBJ1-6

CDR3: CASSPGTGTFTEAFF
V: TRBV7-9
J: TRBJ1-1

CDR3: CSVGRSGGMNTEAFF
V: TRBV29-1
J: TRBJ1-1

CDR3: CASSQEDRGHQPQHF
V: TRBV4-1
J: TRBJ1-5

CDR3: CASTRTGSSYNSPLHF
V: TRBV9
J: TRBJ1-6

CDR3: CSAGRLAGPSYEQYF
V: TRBV29-1
J: TRBJ2-7

CDR3: CSARDGAGGTEAFF
V: TRBV20-1
J: TRBJ1-1

CDR3: CASSFGTTSTDTQYF
V: TRBV12-3/TRBV12-4
J: TRBJ2-3

CDR3: CASRTGPNYGYTF
V: TRBV5-1
J: TRBJ1-2

CDR3: CAISRDRTHEQYF
V: TRBV12-3/TRBV12-4
J: TRBJ2-7

CDR3: CASSLAGPTGYEQYF
V: TRBV7-9
J: TRBJ2-7

CDR3: CASSPRGQGNYEQYF
V: TRBV12-3/TRBV12-4
J: TRBJ2-7

CDR3: CASSSPTASEYTQYF
V: TRBV6-5
J: TRBJ2-3

CDR3: CASSQGGLAYTGELFF
V: TRBV4-3
J: TRBJ2-2

CDR3: CASVPDSYNEQFF
V: TRBV2
J: TRBJ2-1